These 32 T cell receptor beta chains were all obtained from the same sample, sequenced in a study of blood T cell repertoires in COVID-19. Only in-frame clones appear in the TCRdb table, and some are missing; sequencing was by immunoSEQ multiplex PCR. The sample records over 150,000 clones, around 82% being singletons. Sequenced: peripheral blood. The receptor source for this set is a man aged 60-69 years with COVID-19, enrolled during active disease.

This chain uses TRBV7-2 with TRBJ1-4; no clear D. Germline assignment: CDR1 SGHTA and CDR2 FQGNSA. Trimming cost V 1 base and J 10 bases, with 10 bases left between them. The CDR3 has 13 amino acids. CDR3 protein: CASSLDAGGKLFF. The CDR3 nucleotides are TGTGCCAGCAGCTTAGACGCGGGTGGAAAACTGTTTTTT. Full variable domain (outside the CDR3, taken from reference TRBV7-2 and TRBJ1-4): GAGVSQSPSNKVTEKGKDVELRCDPISGHTALYWYRQSLGQGLEFLIYFQGNSAPDKSGLPSDRFSAERTGGSVSTLTIQRTQQEDSAVYLCASSLDAGGKLFFGSGTQLSVL.

V gene TRBV29-1 combines with J gene TRBJ1-2; unclear D gene. The V end was cut by 4 bases, the J end by 6 bases, with 12 bases between. CDR3 length equals 12 residues. In germline, CDR1 is SQVTM, CDR2 ANQGSEA. The CDR3 spells CSVVSGSDGYTF. The CDR3 DNA reads TGCAGCGTTGTTTCGGGATCGGATGGCTACACCTTC. Variable domain in full (rest from reference TRBV29-1 and TRBJ1-2): SAVISQKPSRDICQRGTSLTIQCQVDSQVTMMFWYRQQPGQSLTLIATANQGSEATYESGFVIDKFPISRPNLTFSTLTVSNMSPEDSSIYLCSVVSGSDGYTFGSGTRLTVV.

The CDR3 region has the DNA TGTGCCAGCAGTGCCTGGACTAGCGGGATGTACAATGAGCAGTTCTTC. Translation: CASSAWTSGMYNEQFF. The V gene is TRBV27, the J gene TRBJ2-1, with TRBD2 matching over 12 bases. The CDR3 spans 16 residues. Unmatched junction bases numbered 6, after V lost 5 bases and J lost 4 bases. Germline CDR1 MNHEY, CDR2 SMNVEV (reference sequence).

This chain joins TRBV14 and TRBJ1-4; TRBD1 matches at 9 bases. Germline V gives CDR1 SGHDN, CDR2 FVKESK. The CDR3 runs to 14 residues. V shed 4 bases, J shed 8 bases, and the junction held 5 bases outside the gene matches. The CDR3 region is CASSLQGAREKLFF. CDR3 sequence (DNA): TGTGCCAGCAGCCTACAGGGGGCGAGGGAAAAACTGTTTTTT.

The V and J genes are TRBV28 and TRBJ1-1, with 10 bases lining up with TRBD1. The CDR3 spans 17 residues. V lost 2 bases to trimming and J lost 1 base; unmatched junction nucleotides: 7. Germline CDR1 and CDR2: MDHEN and SYDVKM. The CDR3 nucleotides are TGTGCCAGCAGTTTAATTAGCGGGACAGGGGAGAACACTGAAGCTTTCTTT. Amino acids: CASSLISGTGENTEAFF.

The chain combines TRBV9 with TRBJ2-1, with 7 positions matching TRBD1. Germline loops: CDR1 SGDLS, CDR2 YYNGEE. V lost 3 bases to trimming and J lost 4 bases; unmatched junction nucleotides: 4. The CDR3 is 14 residues long. The CDR3, as DNA: TGTGCCAGCAGCGCGACAGGGAGTTACAATGAGCAGTTCTTC. It codes for CASSATGSYNEQFF.

This clone appeared once. The V call is TRBV18, the J call TRBJ2-1; TRBD1 matches 7 bases. V dropped 2 bases and J dropped 8; count of bases not matched to a gene: 6. The germline V gene encodes CDR1 KGHSH and CDR2 LQKENI. The CDR3 extends over 14 amino acids. The CDR3 DNA reads TGTGCCAGCTCACCAGGGACAGCCATCGATGAGCAGTTCTTC. Translated: CASSPGTAIDEQFF.

The CDR3 bases are TGTGCCAGCATGGCAGGGGACTATGGCTACACCTTC. It is translated as CASMAGDYGYTF. The J gene is TRBJ1-2, the V gene TRBV6-5, with D possibly TRBD1 on 6 matching bases. V was cut by 7 bases and J by 3 bases, with 9 bases left in between. From germline, CDR1 is MNHEY and CDR2 SVGAGI. The CDR3 is made up of 12 amino acids.

The chain couples TRBV19 to TRBJ2-1; 10 bases are shared with TRBD1. Germline CDR1 LNHDA, CDR2 SQIVND (reference sequence). CDR3 length: 16 amino acids. J lost 5 bases, V lost 5 bases, and 9 bases had no gene match. Here the CDR3 DNA reads TGTGCCAGTAGTCCCCCCGGGACAGGGGAAAACAATGAGCAGTTCTTC. Its translation is CASSPPGTGENNEQFF.

The V call is TRBV15, the J call TRBJ1-5; 7 nucleotides match TRBD1. V lost 5 bases and J lost 3; bases outside the gene matches: 10. Germline V gene sequence: CDR1 LNHNV, CDR2 YYDKDF (reference sequence). The CDR3 consists of 16 residues. The CDR3 reads CATSPRQGMYNQPQHF. For the CDR3, the DNA is TGTGCCACCAGCCCCCGACAGGGAATGTACAATCAGCCCCAGCATTTT.

The chain couples TRBV4-3 to TRBJ1-2, with no clear D. Germline V gene lookup returns CDR1 LGHNA and CDR2 YSLEER. This CDR3 is 14 amino acids long. V was clipped by 0 bases and J by 1 base, with 6 bases between them. In DNA, the CDR3 is TGCGCCAGCAGCCAAGACCGTAATAACTATGGCTACACCTTC. Its protein is CASSQDRNNYGYTF.

V usage is TRBV5-8 and J usage is TRBJ1-5, with D unclear. The CDR3 is 15 residues long. Germline V gene lookup returns CDR1 SGHTS and CDR2 YDEGEE. V was pared by 2 bases and J by 3 bases, with 12 bases between. The CDR3 here is CASSFFPHTNQPQHF. The CDR3 nucleotides are TGTGCCAGCAGCTTTTTCCCCCACACCAATCAGCCCCAGCATTTT.

This chain uses TRBV7-9 with TRBJ2-7, with 9 bases matching TRBD1. The V gene end was trimmed by 6 bases and the J gene end by 7 bases; junction bases not matched to a gene: 10. The length of the CDR3 is 14 residues. Germline values: CDR1 SEHNR, CDR2 FQNEAQ (reference sequence). CDR3 nucleotides: TGTGCCAGCAGATTGACAGGGGGGCTTGGGGAGCAGTACTTC. Protein sequence: CASRLTGGLGEQYF.

This clone was recorded only once. This chain links TRBV4-3 with TRBJ2-1; 10 nucleotides align to TRBD2. The CDR3 loop spans 18 amino acids. Per germline, CDR1 LGHNA and CDR2 YSLEER. The V segment lost 2 bases and the J segment 2 bases; nucleotides outside the gene matches: 9. CDR3 region: CASSQLAGVSSPYNEQFF. In DNA form, the CDR3 reads TGCGCCAGCAGCCAACTAGCGGGAGTATCCTCCCCCTACAATGAGCAGTTCTTC.

The chain has TRBV24-1 and TRBJ1-1; TRBD1 is a possible D gene (5 bases). This CDR3 has 12 residues. From germline, CDR1 is KGHDR and CDR2 SFDVKD. Between the trimmed V and J ends, which lost 10 bases and 3 bases, there was a span of 11 bases. CDR3 loop: CATGEGDTEAFF. The CDR3 DNA is TGTGCCACAGGGGAGGGCGACACTGAAGCTTTCTTT.

The V and J genes are TRBV7-3 and TRBJ1-6; D unclear. The CDR3 spans 15 residues. The germline V gene encodes CDR1 SGHTA and CDR2 FQGTGA. The V end lost 5 bases, the J end lost 9 bases, and 17 bases lay between the germline ends. This CDR3 reads CASSPIGSPGSPLHF. The CDR3 nucleotides read TGTGCCAGCAGCCCAATAGGTAGCCCGGGTTCACCCCTCCACTTT. The variable domain in full, with the rest retrieved from reference TRBV7-3 and TRBJ1-6, is GAGVSQTPSNKVTEKGKYVELRCDPISGHTALYWYRQSLGQGPEFLIYFQGTGAADDSGLPNDRFFAVRPEGSVSTLKIQRTERGDSAVYLCASSPIGSPGSPLHFGNGTRLTVT.

The chain uses TRBV7-2 and TRBJ1-3; D is uncertain. The germline CDR1 and CDR2 sequences are SGHTA and FQGNSA. Trimming stripped 4 bases from V and 3 bases from J, with 7 bases between. The CDR3 covers 13 residues. This CDR3 reads CASSSVFGNTIYF. The DNA for the CDR3 is TGTGCCAGCAGCTCCGTTTTTGGAAACACCATATATTTT.

The chain employs TRBV7-3 and TRBJ2-2; unclear D gene. Germline CDR1 is SGHTA and CDR2 is FQGTGA. The CDR3 extends over 15 amino acids. Trimming removed 5 bases at V and 2 bases at J, with 12 bases between. The CDR3 nucleotides read TGTGCCAGCAGCCCGACGGCTAGAAACACCGGGGAGCTGTTTTTT. It codes for CASSPTARNTGELFF.

A remark on this clone: This same CDR3 is encoded by further DNA sequences in the sample. J is TRBJ2-3 and V is TRBV24-1; 8 nucleotides line up with TRBD2. Germline CDR1 KGHDR, CDR2 SFDVKD. This CDR3 has 16 residues. J lost 1 base, V lost 4 bases, and 6 bases had no gene match. The CDR3 DNA sequence: TGTGCCACCAGTGACTACAGCGGGGGCCGCACAGATACGCAGTATTTT. It encodes CATSDYSGGRTDTQYF.

The rearrangement links TRBV10-1 to TRBJ2-2; TRBD2 agrees at 9 bases. Germline V gives CDR1 WNHNN, CDR2 SYGVQD (reference sequence). The CDR3 runs 16 residues. V lost 0 bases, J lost 7 bases, and 6 bases stayed unmatched. The CDR3 spells CASSESVAGGVGELFF. CDR3 coding DNA: TGCGCCAGCAGTGAGTCTGTCGCGGGAGGGGTCGGGGAGCTGTTTTTT.

About this clone: At one boundary the junction diverges from the germline segment, which might be a read error. This chain links TRBV7-7 with TRBJ2-5, with 11 positions matching TRBD2. In germline, CDR1 is SSHAT, CDR2 FNYEAQ (reference sequence). The CDR3 sequence is 16 residues long. The DNA for the CDR3 is TGTGCTAGCAGCATTAGCGGGGGGGCCGTTCAAGAGACCCAGTACTTC. Translated, it gives CASSISGGAVQETQYF.

The chain employs TRBV5-1 and TRBJ2-1; D unclear. CDR1 SGHRS and CDR2 YFSETQ come from the germline V gene. V lost 1 base and J lost 6, with 8 bases in between. The CDR3 loop spans 13 amino acids. The CDR3 DNA is TGCGCCAGCAGCTTGTCTGGGCTCAATGAGCAGTTCTTC. The encoded protein is CASSLSGLNEQFF.

This sequence joins TRBV5-1 and TRBJ1-3; possible D gene TRBD1, 5 bases. This CDR3 region has 15 residues. Germline values: CDR1 SGHRS, CDR2 YFSETQ. V lost 4 bases to trimming and J lost 0 bases, with 11 bases between them. The CDR3 nucleotides are TGCGCCAGCAGCCCCTTGGGGCTCTCTGGAAACACCATATATTTT. This sequence encodes CASSPLGLSGNTIYF.

The chain employs TRBV3-1 (or the pseudogene TRBV3-2) and TRBJ2-5; 12 bases are a match to TRBD2. This CDR3 contains 17 residues. Unmatched junction bases numbered 4, after V lost 1 base and J lost 1 base. CDR1 LGHDT and CDR2 YNNKEL come from the germline V gene (reference sequence). CDR3: CASSQGLAGAFQETQYF. The CDR3 DNA follows: TGTGCCAGCAGCCAAGGACTAGCGGGGGCCTTCCAAGAGACCCAGTACTTC.

The V call is TRBV7-3, the J call TRBJ2-1; 8 positions agree with TRBD2. With V trimmed by 5 bases and J by 9 bases, 9 bases remained unmatched. Germline V lookup: CDR1 SGHTA, CDR2 FQGTGA. This CDR3 region has 14 residues. The CDR3 reads CASSPGLVDGEQFF. CDR3 nucleotide sequence: TGTGCCAGCAGCCCGGGACTAGTAGATGGTGAGCAGTTCTTC.

This clone showed up just a few times. The rearrangement links TRBV4-1 to TRBJ2-1, with D tentatively TRBD2 (5 bases). Between the trimmed V and J ends, which lost 0 bases and 8 bases, there was a span of 20 bases. The CDR3 contains 17 residues. In germline, CDR1 is MGHRA, CDR2 YSYEKL. The CDR3 region is CASSQDLVSAFGDEQFF. DNA of the CDR3: TGCGCCAGCAGCCAAGATTTAGTATCGGCTTTCGGGGATGAGCAGTTCTTC.

The chain recombines TRBV7-2 with TRBJ2-3, with D hard to call. Looked up from germline, CDR1 is SGHTA and CDR2 is FQGNSA. Trimming shortened V by 5 bases and J by 2 bases, and 11 bases separated the two germline ends. CDR3 length equals 14 residues. CDR3 region: CASSPRVNTDTQYF. The CDR3 nucleotides are TGTGCCAGCAGCCCCCGGGTAAACACAGATACGCAGTATTTT.

The chain links TRBV25-1 to TRBJ2-1, with 10 bases lining up with TRBD1. The CDR3 covers 15 residues. The germline CDR1 and CDR2 sequences are MGHDK and SYGVNS. The trim removed 8 bases at V and 2 bases at J, leaving 6 bases unmatched. The CDR3 protein is CASANDRGPYNEQFF. The CDR3, as DNA: TGTGCCAGCGCCAACGACAGGGGGCCCTACAATGAGCAGTTCTTC.

This clone has a count of ten or more. The gene calls are TRBV3-1 (or the pseudogene TRBV3-2) and TRBJ1-2, with D perhaps matching TRBD1 (6 bases). Between the trimmed V and J ends, which lost 0 bases and 8 bases, there was a span of 19 bases. The CDR3 consists of 16 residues. CDR1 and CDR2 from the germline V gene are LGHDT and YNNKEL (reference sequence). This CDR3 reads CASSQDSRRGLGGYTF. CDR3 DNA: TGTGCCAGCAGCCAAGATAGCCGCAGGGGTCTTGGGGGCTACACCTTC.

This clone has just one count. CDR3 coding DNA: TGCGCCAGCAGTTCCGGGACACCAGCCTCTAGCACAGATACGCAGTATTTT. Translating it yields CASSSGTPASSTDTQYF. The chain carries TRBV5-1 and TRBJ2-3, with D possibly TRBD1 on 6 matching bases. The CDR3 is made up of 17 amino acids. Germline V gene sequence: CDR1 SGHRS, CDR2 YFSETQ. The V and J ends lost 5 bases and 0 bases respectively, with 19 bases between them.

This chain links TRBV19 with TRBJ1-6; TRBD1 matches at 7 bases. This CDR3 spans 16 amino acids. With V trimmed by 5 bases and J by 3 bases, 7 bases remained unmatched. The V gene's germline CDR1 is LNHDA and CDR2 SQIVND (reference sequence). CDR3: CASSPDRDGYNSPLHF. CDR3 sequence (DNA): TGTGCCAGTAGTCCCGACAGGGACGGCTATAATTCACCCCTCCACTTT.

In its sample, this clone was seen once. The chain has TRBV27 and TRBJ2-7; the D gene is possibly TRBD1 (6 bases). Trimming left V 4 bases short and J 3 bases short, with 13 bases between. CDR3 length equals 14 residues. CDR1 MNHEY and CDR2 SMNVEV come from the germline V gene (reference sequence). The CDR3 here is CASSSWTDIYEQYF. CDR3 coding DNA: TGTGCCAGCAGTTCATGGACAGATATCTACGAGCAGTACTTC.